This T cell receptor (beta chain) was identified in a study of Ad26.COV2.S vaccination and SARS-CoV-2 variants. Study-level background: Once, or twice with 56 days between doses, Ad26.COV2.S was given intramuscularly. General study findings and limits: Across vaccine and placebo recipients, the breadth of non-spike TCRs was similar.

Treatment here: 15 to 20 received Ad26.COV2.S at low or high dose, single or two shots; about 5 received placebo; per-sample allocation not given. The samples date from day 63 after the first vaccine or placebo injection. Immunization relied on an Ad26 vector, which expressed Wuhan-strain SARS-CoV-2 spike. The germline V and J ends were trimmed by 3 bases and 6 bases, with 6 bases remaining between them. Germline V gene lookup returns CDR1 KGHSH and CDR2 LQKENI. The CDR3 loop spans 11 amino acids. The method was immunoSEQ multiplex PCR; TCRdb's version includes in-frame clones alone and lacks a portion of them. There are approximately 360,000 clones in the sample; 80% to 90% occur only once, and more than 7% lies in the top ten. This clone has only a few counts. The target antigen is unknown.

The sequenced sample was peripheral blood, obtained in a trial of Ad26.COV2.S vaccine versus placebo. The V gene is TRBV18, the J gene TRBJ2-7; D not certain. The TCR was taken from a person aged 18-65 years who received the Ad26.COV2.S COVID-19 vaccine or a placebo. The CDR3 reads CASSPSGEQYF. Here the CDR3 DNA reads TGTGCCAGCTCACCCTCGGGCGAGCAGTACTTC.